This T cell receptor (beta chain) was found in a study of OX40 agonist ivuxolimab in advanced cancers. Study background: One hepatocellular carcinoma and two cutaneous melanoma patients partially responded.

In germline, CDR1 is MNHEY, CDR2 SVGAGI. Trimming removed 0 bases from V and 6 bases from J, with 11 bases in between. The CDR3 has 14 amino acids. The protocol was immunoSEQ multiplex PCR, while the TCRdb copy is restricted to in-frame clones and leaves out a portion. Counted here are more than 90,000 clones, approximately 83% occurring once; the ten biggest clones make up roughly 1.5%. With regard to this clone: Its antigen is not known.

Findings and caveats of the study: CD4+ and CD8+ blood T cells expanded clonally by week 6 at 0.1 to 3.0 mg/kg. On average, CD8+ T cells had more expanded clones than CD4+.

If patients had autoimmune disease history or systemic immunosuppression, they were excluded. The chain joins TRBV6-5 to TRBJ1-2; tentatively, D is TRBD1 (6 bases). The receptor comes from an adult with an advanced solid tumor such as melanoma, head and neck, liver or kidney cancer. Sequenced here: CD4+ or CD8+ T cells sorted from blood, sampled in a trial of the OX40 agonist ivuxolimab. The CDR3 nucleotides read TGTGCCAGCAGTTACTCGGCCAGGGGAAATGGCTACACCTTC. Its protein is CASSYSARGNGYTF.